This T cell receptor delta chain comes out of a study of Vδ1+ human thymocytes. Findings and caveats of the study: Thymic TRG and TRD repertoires appeared highly polyclonal.

About this clone: Its antigen is not known.

CDR1 and CDR2 from the germline V gene are TSWWSYY and QGS. After removal of 5 bases from V and 0 bases from J, the junction contained 14 bases not matched to a gene. The CDR3 totals 18 residues. RNA was extracted from the cells and then reverse transcribed. Multiplex PCR used pooled V-gene forward primers and a constant-region reverse primer to amplify CDR3s. TCRdb re-processed the multiplex PCR reads via CATT. The repertoire consists of 54,000 or so delta-chain clones, with less than 20% occurring once and the leading ten covering roughly 0.5%. V and J are TRDV1 and TRDJ1, with 8 bases aligning to TRDD3. This TCR was recovered from a boy less than two years old who had congenital heart surgery. Input material: Vdelta1+ gamma-delta thymocytes from the thymus. Documented subset: FACS-sorted CD3+ TCRalphabeta- TCRVdelta1+ TCRVdelta2- thymocytes. The CDR3 DNA reads as TGTGCTCTTGGGATTGGGGGGGGATATATCCCGTACACCGATAAACTCATCTTT. It translates to CALGIGGGYIPYTDKLIF.